The rows below give T cell receptor beta chains drawn from one sample of a study of CD8 T cells in Susac syndrome. TCRdb re-analysed the immunoSEQ multiplex PCR reads in MiXCR, keeping a single row per CDR3 protein. The sample records approximately 300,000 distinct CDR3 sequences, about 88% being singletons. Sequencing was done on a sample of CD8+ T cells from PBMCs. Source of these receptors: a human donor with multiple sclerosis. CDR3s include the opening cysteine and the closing phenylalanine or tryptophan. Fields, in order: D gene, clone size, V gene, J gene, CDR3 length, CDR3 protein, CDR3 DNA. The D gene is left open where the match is weak. Not every row has a clone size; where given, it reads once, few, many or a size class.

d_call: TRBD2; clone_size: few; v_call: TRBV6-2/TRBV6-3; j_call: TRBJ2-1; cdr3_length: 16; cdr3_aa: CASSYLGLAGEDEQFF; cdr3_nt: TGTGCCAGCAGTTATCTGGGACTAGCGGGAGAGGATGAGCAGTTCTTC
d_call: TRBD1; clone_size: .; v_call: TRBV29-1; j_call: TRBJ2-7; cdr3_length: 12; cdr3_aa: CSGGQGIYEQYF; cdr3_nt: TGCAGCGGCGGACAGGGAATCTACGAGCAGTACTTC
d_call: TRBD2; clone_size: once; v_call: TRBV19; j_call: TRBJ2-1; cdr3_length: 17; cdr3_aa: CASSILRLAGGHNEQFF; cdr3_nt: TGTGCCAGTAGTATCCTGAGACTAGCGGGAGGTCACAATGAGCAGTTCTTC
d_call: .; clone_size: .; v_call: TRBV2; j_call: TRBJ2-1; cdr3_length: 14; cdr3_aa: CASSEGPWDDEQFF; cdr3_nt: TGTGCCAGCAGTGAAGGGCCCTGGGATGATGAGCAGTTCTTC
d_call: .; clone_size: .; v_call: TRBV19; j_call: TRBJ1-1; cdr3_length: 11; cdr3_aa: CASSRNTEAFF; cdr3_nt: TGTGCCAGTAGCCGCAACACTGAAGCTTTCTTT
d_call: TRBD2; clone_size: .; v_call: TRBV9; j_call: TRBJ2-7; cdr3_length: 14; cdr3_aa: CASSTGLASDEQYF; cdr3_nt: TGTGCCAGCAGCACGGGACTAGCCTCCGACGAGCAGTACTTC
d_call: .; clone_size: .; v_call: TRBV19; j_call: TRBJ1-2; cdr3_length: 14; cdr3_aa: CASTSTAGNYGYTF; cdr3_nt: TGTGCCAGTACGTCGACAGCCGGAAACTATGGCTACACCTTC
d_call: .; clone_size: few; v_call: TRBV7-3; j_call: TRBJ2-7; cdr3_length: 12; cdr3_aa: CASSPGGREQYF; cdr3_nt: TGTGCCAGCAGCCCCGGGGGGCGCGAGCAGTACTTC
d_call: .; clone_size: .; v_call: TRBV12-3/TRBV12-4; j_call: TRBJ2-2; cdr3_length: 13; cdr3_aa: CASYLGNTGELFF; cdr3_nt: TGTGCCAGCTACTTGGGGAACACCGGGGAGCTGTTTTTT
d_call: TRBD2; clone_size: .; v_call: TRBV6-5; j_call: TRBJ2-1; cdr3_length: 15; cdr3_aa: CASSPLAGSYNEQFF; cdr3_nt: TGTGCCAGCAGTCCTCTAGCGGGCTCCTACAATGAGCAGTTCTTC
d_call: .; clone_size: once; v_call: TRBV2; j_call: TRBJ2-5; cdr3_length: 13; cdr3_aa: CATLDSLGETQYF; cdr3_nt: TGTGCCACCCTGGACTCATTGGGGGAGACCCAGTACTTC
d_call: .; clone_size: .; v_call: TRBV5-8; j_call: TRBJ1-2; cdr3_length: 12; cdr3_aa: CASSLVAYGYTF; cdr3_nt: TGTGCCAGCAGCTTGGTGGCGTATGGCTACACCTTC
d_call: .; clone_size: .; v_call: TRBV5-1; j_call: TRBJ2-7; cdr3_length: 14; cdr3_aa: CASRQLLGTYEQYF; cdr3_nt: TGCGCCAGCAGGCAACTACTTGGGACCTACGAGCAGTACTTC
d_call: TRBD1; clone_size: .; v_call: TRBV19; j_call: TRBJ2-1; cdr3_length: 15; cdr3_aa: CASNTRTGSYNEQFF; cdr3_nt: TGTGCCAGTAATACGCGGACAGGCTCCTACAATGAGCAGTTCTTC
d_call: .; clone_size: .; v_call: TRBV20-1; j_call: TRBJ2-1; cdr3_length: 15; cdr3_aa: CSALLGISRYNEQFF; cdr3_nt: TGCAGTGCGCTACTAGGGATCTCCCGTTACAATGAGCAGTTCTTC
d_call: TRBD2; clone_size: .; v_call: TRBV27; j_call: TRBJ2-3; cdr3_length: 19; cdr3_aa: CASSLSPWGTSGIGDTQYF; cdr3_nt: TGTGCCAGCAGTCTAAGTCCATGGGGGACTAGCGGGATTGGAGATACGCAGTATTTT
d_call: .; clone_size: .; v_call: TRBV9; j_call: TRBJ1-1; cdr3_length: 13; cdr3_aa: CASNQPGATEAFF; cdr3_nt: TGTGCCAGCAACCAACCGGGAGCCACTGAAGCTTTCTTT
d_call: .; clone_size: .; v_call: TRBV7-8; j_call: TRBJ1-2; cdr3_length: 15; cdr3_aa: CASSLGQVVGYGYTF; cdr3_nt: TGTGCCAGCAGCTTAGGGCAGGTTGTAGGCTATGGCTACACCTTC
d_call: TRBD2; clone_size: .; v_call: TRBV2; j_call: TRBJ2-7; cdr3_length: 16; cdr3_aa: CASSEYASGGTYEQYF; cdr3_nt: TGTGCCAGCAGTGAATACGCAAGCGGGGGGACTTACGAGCAGTACTTC
d_call: .; clone_size: .; v_call: TRBV3-1; j_call: TRBJ1-2; cdr3_length: 16; cdr3_aa: CASSQEGVEGLYGYTF; cdr3_nt: TGTGCCAGCAGCCAAGAAGGGGTGGAGGGCCTCTATGGCTACACCTTC
d_call: .; clone_size: .; v_call: TRBV27; j_call: TRBJ2-1; cdr3_length: 16; cdr3_aa: CASAKLTGGSYNEQFF; cdr3_nt: TGTGCCAGCGCAAAATTGACAGGCGGCTCCTACAATGAGCAGTTCTTC
d_call: .; clone_size: .; v_call: TRBV15; j_call: TRBJ1-4; cdr3_length: 15; cdr3_aa: CATSEDAPTNEKLFF; cdr3_nt: TGTGCCACATCCGAGGATGCACCAACTAATGAAAAACTGTTTTTT
d_call: .; clone_size: .; v_call: TRBV28; j_call: TRBJ2-7; cdr3_length: 16; cdr3_aa: CASSLMGLARTYEQYF; cdr3_nt: TGTGCCAGCAGTTTAATGGGGCTAGCGAGAACTTACGAGCAGTACTTC
d_call: .; clone_size: .; v_call: TRBV7-6; j_call: TRBJ2-1; cdr3_length: 15; cdr3_aa: CASSSSPAGFNEQFF; cdr3_nt: TGTGCCAGCAGCTCTTCCCCAGCCGGATTCAATGAGCAGTTCTTC
d_call: .; clone_size: .; v_call: TRBV18; j_call: TRBJ1-1; cdr3_length: 15; cdr3_aa: CASSPLAGSFDEAFF; cdr3_nt: TGTGCCAGCTCACCCTTGGCGGGGAGTTTCGATGAAGCTTTCTTT
d_call: TRBD2; clone_size: .; v_call: TRBV29-1; j_call: TRBJ2-1; cdr3_length: 14; cdr3_aa: CSSERTSGSYEQFF; cdr3_nt: TGCAGCTCCGAAAGGACTAGCGGGAGCTATGAGCAGTTCTTC
d_call: .; clone_size: .; v_call: TRBV19; j_call: TRBJ2-1; cdr3_length: 14; cdr3_aa: CASSIPMGVNEQFF; cdr3_nt: TGTGCCAGTAGTATCCCCATGGGTGTAAATGAGCAGTTCTTC
d_call: .; clone_size: .; v_call: TRBV20-1; j_call: TRBJ2-5; cdr3_length: 15; cdr3_aa: CSAREMRSSRETQYF; cdr3_nt: TGCAGTGCTAGAGAAATGAGGTCCTCTCGGGAGACCCAGTACTTC
d_call: .; clone_size: .; v_call: TRBV6-5; j_call: TRBJ2-5; cdr3_length: 15; cdr3_aa: CASSYVGSKVETQYF; cdr3_nt: TGTGCCAGCAGTTACGTGGGGAGTAAGGTGGAGACCCAGTACTTC
d_call: .; clone_size: .; v_call: TRBV21-1; j_call: TRBJ2-1; cdr3_length: 18; cdr3_aa: CASSKAPIQKSTYNEQFF; cdr3_nt: TGTGCCAGCAGCAAAGCGCCCATTCAAAAAAGCACCTACAATGAGCAGTTCTTC
d_call: .; clone_size: .; v_call: TRBV20-1; j_call: TRBJ2-1; cdr3_length: 14; cdr3_aa: CSARVGGEANEQFF; cdr3_nt: TGCAGTGCTAGAGTGGGCGGCGAAGCCAATGAGCAGTTCTTC
d_call: .; clone_size: .; v_call: TRBV2; j_call: TRBJ2-5; cdr3_length: 14; cdr3_aa: CASSEGQEEETQYF; cdr3_nt: TGTGCCAGCAGTGAAGGGCAGGAGGAGGAGACCCAGTACTTC
d_call: .; clone_size: .; v_call: TRBV12-3/TRBV12-4; j_call: TRBJ2-4; cdr3_length: 12; cdr3_aa: CASSLSANIQYF; cdr3_nt: TGTGCCAGCAGTTTATCCGCAAACATTCAGTACTTC
d_call: TRBD2; clone_size: .; v_call: TRBV6-1; j_call: TRBJ2-3; cdr3_length: 15; cdr3_aa: CASSLGGGDADTQYF; cdr3_nt: TGTGCCAGCAGCCTTGGGGGGGGAGATGCAGATACGCAGTATTTT
d_call: TRBD2; clone_size: few; v_call: TRBV7-8; j_call: TRBJ2-7; cdr3_length: 15; cdr3_aa: CASSYWTSESYEQYF; cdr3_nt: TGTGCCAGCAGCTACTGGACTAGCGAATCCTACGAGCAGTACTTC
d_call: .; clone_size: .; v_call: TRBV7-9; j_call: TRBJ2-3; cdr3_length: 16; cdr3_aa: CASSLGRTSITDTQYF; cdr3_nt: TGTGCCAGCAGCTTAGGACGAACCTCGATAACAGATACGCAGTATTTT
d_call: TRBD2; clone_size: .; v_call: TRBV10-3; j_call: TRBJ2-7; cdr3_length: 15; cdr3_aa: CAINPGGAGGREQYF; cdr3_nt: TGTGCCATCAACCCAGGCGGGGCGGGAGGGCGAGAGCAGTACTTC
d_call: TRBD1; clone_size: .; v_call: TRBV14; j_call: TRBJ2-7; cdr3_length: 16; cdr3_aa: CASSQEQGQGAYEQYF; cdr3_nt: TGTGCCAGCAGCCAAGAGCAGGGACAGGGGGCGTACGAGCAGTACTTC
d_call: .; clone_size: .; v_call: TRBV11-2; j_call: TRBJ2-7; cdr3_length: 11; cdr3_aa: CASSHGEEQYF; cdr3_nt: TGTGCCAGCAGCCACGGCGAAGAGCAGTACTTC
d_call: .; clone_size: .; v_call: TRBV5-1; j_call: TRBJ1-5; cdr3_length: 13; cdr3_aa: CASSPDRHQPQHF; cdr3_nt: TGCGCCAGCAGCCCCGACAGGCATCAGCCCCAGCATTTT
d_call: .; clone_size: .; v_call: TRBV11-2; j_call: TRBJ2-7; cdr3_length: 14; cdr3_aa: CASRQSGPPYEQYF; cdr3_nt: TGTGCCAGCCGCCAGAGCGGCCCCCCCTACGAGCAGTACTTC
d_call: .; clone_size: few; v_call: TRBV19; j_call: TRBJ1-1; cdr3_length: 12; cdr3_aa: CASRRGNTEAFF; cdr3_nt: TGTGCCAGTAGAAGGGGGAACACTGAAGCTTTCTTT